The sample holds a few counts of the clone carrying this T cell receptor (beta chain). Investigators prepared the TCR beta libraries by applying iRepertoire HTBI primers and Arm-PCR of CDR3 regions. TCRdb re-analysed the multiplex PCR reads in MiXCR, keeping a single row per CDR3 protein. Here the sample spans 250,000 or so distinct CDR3 sequences, about 17% being singletons. Time point defined: newly diagnosed GD, antithyroid drugs for less than 3 months. PBMC RNA was the source of the TCR library. The data were taken from a study of regulatory T cells in long-lasting Graves disease. The junction had 9 bases not matched to a gene; V was cut back by 3 bases and J by 7 bases. In germline, CDR1 is SGHNT, CDR2 YYREEE (reference sequence). This CDR3 contains 16 residues. The same data also went into a second study, on T cells in Graves' hyperthyroidism and ophthalmopathy. This second report adds: Most thyroid clonotypes expanded above 0.001 were also detected in blood.

This chain joins TRBV5-4 and TRBJ2-1; TRBD2 aligns across 11 bases. Sample: peripheral blood mononuclear cells (PBMCs), taken at new diagnosis, from a patient treated with antithyroid drugs. The clonotype comes from a woman in her twenties or thirties with Graves disease. The CDR3 region has the DNA TGTGCCAGCAGCTCCGCTTTAGCGGGGGGGGCGAATGAGCAGTTCTTC. It encodes CASSSALAGGANEQFF.